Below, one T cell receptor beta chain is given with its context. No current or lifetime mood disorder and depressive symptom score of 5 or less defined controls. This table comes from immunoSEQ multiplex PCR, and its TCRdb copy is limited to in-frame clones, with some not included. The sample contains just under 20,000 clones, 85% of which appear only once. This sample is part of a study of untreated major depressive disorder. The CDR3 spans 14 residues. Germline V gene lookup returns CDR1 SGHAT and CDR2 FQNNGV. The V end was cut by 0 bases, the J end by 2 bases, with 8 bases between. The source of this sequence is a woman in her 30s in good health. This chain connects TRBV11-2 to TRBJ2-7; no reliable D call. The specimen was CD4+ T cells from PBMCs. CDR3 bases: TGTGCCAGCAGCTTAGAACCGAGTACCTACGAGCAGTACTTC. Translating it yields CASSLEPSTYEQYF.